The 7 T cell receptor beta chains below come from one sample, sequenced in a study of T cells in tumors after PD-1 blockade. This table comes from immunoSEQ multiplex PCR, and its TCRdb copy is limited to in-frame clones, with some not included. The data hold under 6,500 clones, with roughly 80% observed a single time. Sequenced material: PBMCs, taken after anti-PD-1 therapy. The receptors derive from a human donor with advanced basal cell or squamous cell carcinoma (not recorded which).

The rearrangement links TRBV25-1 to TRBJ1-2; D is ambiguous. V lost 6 bases and J lost 4, with 15 bases in between. The CDR3 has 14 residues. Germline values: CDR1 MGHDK, CDR2 SYGVNS. Here the CDR3 DNA reads TGTGCCAGCAGCATCGGAGGCCAGCTCTATGGCTACACCTTC. Translating it yields CASSIGGQLYGYTF.

This chain joins TRBV30 and TRBJ1-5; 10 bases align to TRBD1. CDR3 length equals 14 residues. Germline V gives CDR1 GTSNPN, CDR2 SVGIG (reference sequence). The V and J ends lost 1 base and 5 bases, in that order; junction bases with no gene match: 2. The CDR3 protein is CAWSGGQGYQPQHF. DNA for the CDR3: TGTGCCTGGAGTGGGGGACAGGGGTATCAGCCCCAGCATTTT.

V gene TRBV25-1 combines with J gene TRBJ2-4; tentatively, D is TRBD1 (6 bases). The CDR3 is 14 residues long. The germline CDR1 and CDR2 sequences are MGHDK and SYGVNS. DNA for the CDR3: TGTATCGGCCTGGTTGACAGGCTTAAAAACATTCAGTACTTC. Its translation is CIGLVDRLKNIQYF.

The V call is TRBV9, the J call TRBJ2-1, with 13 bases aligning to TRBD2. CDR1 and CDR2 from the germline V gene are SGDLS and YYNGEE. This CDR3 has 16 residues. V dropped 4 bases and J dropped 8; count of bases not matched to a gene: 9. The CDR3 loop is CASSILGTSGVDEQFF. The CDR3 DNA is TGTGCCAGCAGCATCTTGGGGACTAGCGGGGTCGATGAGCAGTTCTTC.

The V call is TRBV5-1, the J call TRBJ2-5; the D call may be TRBD1 or TRBD2 (6 bases each). V was trimmed by 7 bases and J by 3 bases, leaving 13 bases between them. Germline assignment: CDR1 SGHRS and CDR2 YFSETQ. The CDR3 length is 13 residues. As DNA, the CDR3 is TGCGCCAGCTCGGTCGGGGGCAAAGAGACCCAGTACTTC. Translating gives CASSVGGKETQYF.

The chain is built from TRBV6-5 and TRBJ1-3, with D possibly TRBD1 on 5 matching bases. With 2 bases removed from V and 2 bases from J, the gap between germline ends came to 10 bases. Germline V gene data show CDR1 as MNHEY and CDR2 as SVGAGI. This CDR3 spans 15 amino acids. CDR3 region: CASSYVGAPGNTIYF. CDR3 coding DNA: TGTGCCAGCAGTTACGTTGGGGCGCCTGGAAACACCATATATTTT.

CDR3 nucleotide sequence: TGTGCCAGCAGTGAACAGGGTCGGGGCTACACCTTC. Amino acids: CASSEQGRGYTF. The chain joins TRBV2 to TRBJ1-2; D may be TRBD1 (5 bases). V gave up 2 bases and J gave up 8 bases, with 9 bases separating them. CDR3 size: 12 residues. Germline CDR1 is SNHLY and CDR2 is FYNNEI.